This T cell receptor beta chain originates from a study of T cell changes during pregnancy in multiple sclerosis. Only in-frame clones appear in the TCRdb table, and some are missing; sequencing was by immunoSEQ multiplex PCR. The data contain more than 65,000 clones, about 92% of them singletons. CDR1 and CDR2 (germline): SGHTA, FQGTGA. The CDR3 covers 17 residues. The junction had 10 bases not matched to a gene; V was cut back by 4 bases and J by 3 bases. This clone was seen a single time. V and J are TRBV7-3 and TRBJ2-1, with TRBD2 identical over 9 bases. The sequence derives from a female donor with multiple sclerosis, enrolled in a pregnancy study. This specimen consisted of CD4+ T cells from peripheral blood mononuclear cells, obtained before pregnancy. CDR3: CASSSPLAGANYNEQFF. DNA for the CDR3: TGTGCCAGCAGCTCCCCCTTAGCGGGGGCGAACTACAATGAGCAGTTCTTC.